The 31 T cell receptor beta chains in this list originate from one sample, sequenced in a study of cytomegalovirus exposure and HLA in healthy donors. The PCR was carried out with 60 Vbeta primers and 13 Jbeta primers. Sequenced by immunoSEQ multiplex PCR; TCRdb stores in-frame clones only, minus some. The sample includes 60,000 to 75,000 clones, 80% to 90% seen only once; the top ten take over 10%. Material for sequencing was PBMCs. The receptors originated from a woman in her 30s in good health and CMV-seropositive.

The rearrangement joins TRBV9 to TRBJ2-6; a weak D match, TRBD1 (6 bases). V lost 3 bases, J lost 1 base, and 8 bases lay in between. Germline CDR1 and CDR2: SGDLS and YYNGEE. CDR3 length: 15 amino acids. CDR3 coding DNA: TGTGCCAGCAGCGCCCAGGGGTCTGGGGCCAACGTCCTGACTTTC. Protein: CASSAQGSGANVLTF.

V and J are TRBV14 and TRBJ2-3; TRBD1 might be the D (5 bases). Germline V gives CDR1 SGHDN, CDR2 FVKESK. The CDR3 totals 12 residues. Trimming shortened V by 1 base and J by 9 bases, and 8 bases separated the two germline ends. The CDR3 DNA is TGTGCCAGCAGCCAAGGCAGGGCGACGCAGTATTTT. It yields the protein CASSQGRATQYF. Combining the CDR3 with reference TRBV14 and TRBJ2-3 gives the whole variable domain EAGVTQFPSHSVIEKGQTVTLRCDPISGHDNLYWYRRVMGKEIKFLLHFVKESKQDESGMPNNRFLAERTGGTYSTLKVQPAELEDSGVYFCASSQGRATQYFGPGTRLTVL.

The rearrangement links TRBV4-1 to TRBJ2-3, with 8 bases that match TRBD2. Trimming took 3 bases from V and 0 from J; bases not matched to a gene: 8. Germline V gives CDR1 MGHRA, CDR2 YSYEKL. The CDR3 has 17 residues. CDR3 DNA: TGCGCCAGCAGCCAGCGGTTCGGGAGGGCTAGCACAGATACGCAGTATTTT. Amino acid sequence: CASSQRFGRASTDTQYF.

DNA of the CDR3: TGTGCCAGCAGCACCCGTAGCGGGATTCCATCGAACACCGGGGAGCTGTTTTTT. Protein product: CASSTRSGIPSNTGELFF. This rearrangement joins TRBV21-1 to TRBJ2-2; TRBD2, as called in the table, went unchecked against the DNA. TRBV21-1 represents a pseudogene. The CDR3 loop spans 18 amino acids.

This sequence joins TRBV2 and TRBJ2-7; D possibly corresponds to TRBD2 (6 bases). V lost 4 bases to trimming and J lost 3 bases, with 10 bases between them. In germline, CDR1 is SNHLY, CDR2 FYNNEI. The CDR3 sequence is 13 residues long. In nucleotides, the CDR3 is TGTGCCAGCAGTGGACTAGTTAACTACGAGCAGTACTTC. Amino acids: CASSGLVNYEQYF.

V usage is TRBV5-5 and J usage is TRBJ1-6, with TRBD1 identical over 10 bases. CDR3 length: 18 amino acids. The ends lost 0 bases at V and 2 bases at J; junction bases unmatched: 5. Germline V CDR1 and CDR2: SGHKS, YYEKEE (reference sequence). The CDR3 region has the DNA TGTGCCAGCAGCTTGGGCAGGGACAGGGGTCCCTATAATTCACCCCTCCACTTT. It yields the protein CASSLGRDRGPYNSPLHF.

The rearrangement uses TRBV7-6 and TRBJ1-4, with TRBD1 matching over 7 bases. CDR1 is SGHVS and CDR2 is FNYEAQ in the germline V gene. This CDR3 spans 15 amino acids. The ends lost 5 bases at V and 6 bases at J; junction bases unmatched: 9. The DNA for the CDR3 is TGTGCCAGCAGCGCAGAGGGGGCTGCTTATGAAAAACTGTTTTTT. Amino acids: CASSAEGAAYEKLFF.

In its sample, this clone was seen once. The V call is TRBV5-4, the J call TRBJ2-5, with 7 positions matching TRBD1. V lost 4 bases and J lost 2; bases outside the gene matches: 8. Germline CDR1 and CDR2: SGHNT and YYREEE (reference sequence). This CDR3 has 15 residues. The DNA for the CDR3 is TGTGCCAGCAGCGTTGGGACAGCACCACAAGAGACCCAGTACTTC. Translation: CASSVGTAPQETQYF.

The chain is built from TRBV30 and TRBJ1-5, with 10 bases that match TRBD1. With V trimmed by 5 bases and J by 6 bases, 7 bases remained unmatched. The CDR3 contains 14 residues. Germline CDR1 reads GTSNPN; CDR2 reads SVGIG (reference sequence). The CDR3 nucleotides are TGTGCCTGGGCCAGACAGGGGGCTTTTCAGCCCCAGCATTTT. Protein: CAWARQGAFQPQHF.

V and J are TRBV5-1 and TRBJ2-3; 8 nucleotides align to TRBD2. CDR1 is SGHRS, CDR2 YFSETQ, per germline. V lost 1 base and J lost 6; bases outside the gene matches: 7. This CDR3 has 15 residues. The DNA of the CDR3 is TGCGCCAGCAGCTTGACATTAGCGGGATACGATACGCAGTATTTT. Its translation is CASSLTLAGYDTQYF.

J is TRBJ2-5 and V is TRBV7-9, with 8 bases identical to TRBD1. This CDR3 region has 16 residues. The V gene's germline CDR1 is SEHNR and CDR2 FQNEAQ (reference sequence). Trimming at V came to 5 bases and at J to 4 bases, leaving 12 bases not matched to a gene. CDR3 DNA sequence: TGTGCCAGCAGCCCGCGGACAGGGCTACTTGGAGAGACCCAGTACTTC. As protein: CASSPRTGLLGETQYF.

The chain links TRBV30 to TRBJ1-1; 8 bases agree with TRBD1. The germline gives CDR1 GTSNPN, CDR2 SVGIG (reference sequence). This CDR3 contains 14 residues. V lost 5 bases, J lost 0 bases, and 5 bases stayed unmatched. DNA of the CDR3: TGTGCCTGGGGAAGGACAGGGCTGAACACTGAAGCTTTCTTT. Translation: CAWGRTGLNTEAFF.

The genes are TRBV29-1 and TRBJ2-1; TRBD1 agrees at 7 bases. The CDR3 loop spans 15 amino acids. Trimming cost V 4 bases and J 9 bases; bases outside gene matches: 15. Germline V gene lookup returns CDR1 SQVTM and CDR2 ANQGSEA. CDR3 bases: TGCAGCGTTGGTTTGGGACAGAGTAACCTAGGTGAGCAGTTCTTC. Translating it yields CSVGLGQSNLGEQFF.

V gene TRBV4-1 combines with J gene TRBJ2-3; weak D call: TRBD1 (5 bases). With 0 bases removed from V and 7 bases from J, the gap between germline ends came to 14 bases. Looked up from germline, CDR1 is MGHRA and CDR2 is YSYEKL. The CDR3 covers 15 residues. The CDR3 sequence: CASSQERGSPYTQYF. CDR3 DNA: TGCGCCAGCAGCCAAGAAAGGGGTTCCCCTTATACGCAGTATTTT.

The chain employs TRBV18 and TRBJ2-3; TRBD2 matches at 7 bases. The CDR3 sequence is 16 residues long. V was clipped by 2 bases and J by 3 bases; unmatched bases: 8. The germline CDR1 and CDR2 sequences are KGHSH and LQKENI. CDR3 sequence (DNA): TGTGCCAGCTCACCAGGGTCCGGGAGGAGTACAGATACGCAGTATTTT. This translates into CASSPGSGRSTDTQYF. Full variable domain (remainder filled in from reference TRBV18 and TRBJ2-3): NAGVMQNPRHLVRRRGQEARLRCSPMKGHSHVYWYRQLPEEGLKFMVYLQKENIIDESGMPKERFSAEFPKEGPSILRIQQVVRGDSAAYFCASSPGSGRSTDTQYFGPGTRLTVL.

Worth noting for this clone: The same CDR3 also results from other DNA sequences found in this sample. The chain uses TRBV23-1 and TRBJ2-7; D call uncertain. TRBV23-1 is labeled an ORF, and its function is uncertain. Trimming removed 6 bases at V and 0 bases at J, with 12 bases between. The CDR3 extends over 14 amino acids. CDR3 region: CASRRDLHSYEQYF. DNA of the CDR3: TGCGCCAGCAGGCGAGACTTGCACTCCTACGAGCAGTACTTC.

The CDR3 coding sequence is TGTGCCAGCAGCTCGAGACTAGCGCTGGAAAACATTCAGTACTTC. Residues: CASSSRLALENIQYF. The rearrangement links TRBV5-5 to TRBJ2-4; 8 bases are a match to TRBD2. V shed 3 bases and J 5 bases; nucleotides not matched to a gene: 7. CDR1 SGHKS and CDR2 YYEKEE come from the germline V gene (reference sequence). This CDR3 is built from 15 residues.

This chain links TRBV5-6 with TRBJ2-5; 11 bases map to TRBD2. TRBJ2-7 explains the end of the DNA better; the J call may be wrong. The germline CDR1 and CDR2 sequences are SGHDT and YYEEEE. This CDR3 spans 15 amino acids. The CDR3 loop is CASSFTSGSIYEQYF. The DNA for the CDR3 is TGTGCCAGCAGCTTTACTAGCGGGAGTATTTACGAGCAGTACTTC.

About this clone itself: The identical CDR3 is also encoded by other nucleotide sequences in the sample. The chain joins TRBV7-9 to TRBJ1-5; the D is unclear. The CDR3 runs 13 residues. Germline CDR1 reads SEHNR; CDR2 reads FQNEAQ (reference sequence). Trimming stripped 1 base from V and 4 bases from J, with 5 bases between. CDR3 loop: CASSLGPNQPQHF. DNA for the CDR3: TGTGCCAGCAGCTTAGGTCCAAATCAGCCCCAGCATTTT.

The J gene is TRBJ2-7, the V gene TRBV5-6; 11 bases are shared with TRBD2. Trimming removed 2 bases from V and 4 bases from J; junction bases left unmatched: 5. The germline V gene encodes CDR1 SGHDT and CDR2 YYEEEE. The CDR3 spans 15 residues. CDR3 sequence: CASSFTSGSIYEQYF. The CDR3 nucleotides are TGTGCCAGCAGCTTTACTAGCGGGAGTATTTACGAGCAGTACTTC.

In nucleotides, the CDR3 is TGTGCCAGCAGCTTAGTACGGCTAGCGGGAGGTGTAGATACGCAGTATTTT. This translates into CASSLVRLAGGVDTQYF. The chain recombines TRBV11-2 with TRBJ2-3, with TRBD2 identical over 11 bases. V lost 1 base, J lost 5 bases, and 8 bases stayed unmatched. Germline CDR1 reads SGHAT; CDR2 reads FQNNGV. The CDR3 totals 17 residues.

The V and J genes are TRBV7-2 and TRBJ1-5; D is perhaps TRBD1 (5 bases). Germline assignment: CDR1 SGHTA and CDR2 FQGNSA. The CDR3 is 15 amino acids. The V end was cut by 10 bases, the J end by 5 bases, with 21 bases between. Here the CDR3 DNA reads TGTGCCACTTCATTGAGGCAGGGCAACGATCAGCCCCAGCATTTT. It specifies CATSLRQGNDQPQHF.

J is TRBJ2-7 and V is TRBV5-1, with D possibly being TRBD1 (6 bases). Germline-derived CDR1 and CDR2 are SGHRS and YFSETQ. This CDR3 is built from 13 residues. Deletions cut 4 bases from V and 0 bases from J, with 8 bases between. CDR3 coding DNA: TGCGCCAGCAGCCAACAGGGCTCCTACGAGCAGTACTTC. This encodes CASSQQGSYEQYF.

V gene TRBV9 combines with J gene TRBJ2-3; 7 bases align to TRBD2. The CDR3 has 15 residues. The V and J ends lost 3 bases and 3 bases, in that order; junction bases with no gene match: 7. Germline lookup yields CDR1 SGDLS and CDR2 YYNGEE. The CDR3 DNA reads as TGTGCCAGCAGCGCCGGACTAGGGTCGACAGATACGCAGTATTTT. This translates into CASSAGLGSTDTQYF.

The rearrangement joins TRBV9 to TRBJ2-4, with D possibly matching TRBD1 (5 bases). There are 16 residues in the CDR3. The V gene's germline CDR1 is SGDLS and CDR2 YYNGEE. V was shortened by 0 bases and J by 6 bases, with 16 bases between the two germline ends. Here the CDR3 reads CASSVDPDSKRNIQYF. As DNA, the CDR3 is TGTGCCAGCAGCGTAGACCCCGACAGCAAGAGAAACATTCAGTACTTC.

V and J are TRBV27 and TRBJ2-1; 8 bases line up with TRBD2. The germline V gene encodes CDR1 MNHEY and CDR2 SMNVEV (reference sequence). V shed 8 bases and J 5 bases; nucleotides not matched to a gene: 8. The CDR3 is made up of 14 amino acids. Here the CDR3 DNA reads TGTGCCAGCCGCCCACTAGCGGTACACAATGAGCAGTTCTTC. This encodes CASRPLAVHNEQFF.

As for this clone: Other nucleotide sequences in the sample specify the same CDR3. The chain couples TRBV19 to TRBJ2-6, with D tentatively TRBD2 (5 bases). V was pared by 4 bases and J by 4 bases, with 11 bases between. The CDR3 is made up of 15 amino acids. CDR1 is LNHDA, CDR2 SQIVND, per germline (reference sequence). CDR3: CASSTTGSGANVLTF. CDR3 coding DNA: TGTGCCAGTAGTACGACGGGGTCGGGGGCCAACGTCCTGACTTTC.

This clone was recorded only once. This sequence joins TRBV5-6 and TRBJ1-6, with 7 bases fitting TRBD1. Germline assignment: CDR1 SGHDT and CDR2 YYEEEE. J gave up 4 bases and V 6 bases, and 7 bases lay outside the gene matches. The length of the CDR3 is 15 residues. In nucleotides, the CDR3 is TGTGCCAGCACCAAGGCAGGGGGATATAATTCACCCCTCCACTTT. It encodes CASTKAGGYNSPLHF.

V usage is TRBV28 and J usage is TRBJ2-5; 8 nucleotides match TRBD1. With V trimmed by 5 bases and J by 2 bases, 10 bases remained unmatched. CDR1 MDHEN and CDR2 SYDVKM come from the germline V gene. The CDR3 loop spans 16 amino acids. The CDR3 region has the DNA TGTGCCAGCAGTCCCGGACAGGGAAGGTATCAAGAGACCCAGTACTTC. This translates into CASSPGQGRYQETQYF. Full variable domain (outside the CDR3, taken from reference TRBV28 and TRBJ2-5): DVKVTQSSRYLVKRTGEKVFLECVQDMDHENMFWYRQDPGLGLRLIYFSYDVKMKEKGDIPEGYSVSREKKERFSLILESASTNQTSMYLCASSPGQGRYQETQYFGPGTRLLVL.

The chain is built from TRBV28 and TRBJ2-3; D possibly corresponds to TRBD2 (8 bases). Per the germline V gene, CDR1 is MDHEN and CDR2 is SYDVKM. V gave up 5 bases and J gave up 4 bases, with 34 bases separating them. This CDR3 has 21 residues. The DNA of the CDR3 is TGTGCCAGCAGTGCGTCAGGGCAGGGGGTGGTGAGCGGGAGCATTGCAGATACGCAGTATTTT. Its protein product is CASSASGQGVVSGSIADTQYF.

In DNA form, the CDR3 reads TGTGCCAGCAGCGTAGGCGGCTCGGGCACCGGGGAGCTGTTTTTT. This gives the protein CASSVGGSGTGELFF. The chain couples TRBV9 to TRBJ2-2; D not certain. The germline V gene has CDR1 SGDLS and CDR2 YYNGEE. This CDR3 region has 15 residues. The germline V and J ends were trimmed by 0 bases and 4 bases, with 10 bases remaining between them.